Below, one T cell receptor beta chain is given with its context. Antigen: not known. The sample belongs to a study of T cells after yellow fever vaccination. Trimming removed 0 bases from V and 3 bases from J, with 9 bases in between. The CDR3 consists of 15 residues. Whole-study findings and limits: Booster samples showed a return of most primary-vaccination clones (approximately 95% CD4, over 70% CD8).

5'RACE template switching generated TCR cDNA, adding a universal primer site and UMIs. In TCRdb, the 5' RACE reads were re-called with MiXCR into one record per CDR3 protein. The repertoire holds some 390,000 distinct CDR3 sequences, with roughly 20% as singletons. This TCR was recovered from a man between 18 and 35 years old who received the YFV17D yellow fever vaccine. This chain joins TRBV12-3 or TRBV12-4 and TRBJ1-5, with D perhaps TRBD1 (5 bases). The starting material was PBMCs, obtained before the yellow fever booster vaccination. The CDR3 reads CASSLAGANNQPQHF. The CDR3 DNA reads as TGTGCCAGCAGTTTAGCAGGGGCTAACAATCAGCCCCAGCATTTT.